Each of the 10 T cell receptor beta chains below was sequenced from the same sample in a study. TCRdb passed the 5' RACE reads through MiXCR, listing each CDR3 protein once. This sample has some 62,000 distinct CDR3 sequences, with 22% found just once. Sequencing was carried out using memory CD4+ T cells sorted from a lymph node. Subset reported: memory CD4+ T cells, CD4+CD45RO+CD25-. The receptors derive from a female donor with breast cancer.

This chain connects TRBV4-3 to TRBJ2-5; D unclear. V was trimmed by 1 base and J by 5 bases, leaving 11 bases between them. The CDR3 extends over 14 amino acids. The germline V gene encodes CDR1 LGHNA and CDR2 YSLEER. The CDR3 spells CASSQGARSETQYF. CDR3 DNA: TGCGCCAGCAGCCAAGGGGCCAGATCGGAGACCCAGTACTTC.

V usage is TRBV28 and J usage is TRBJ1-5; possibly TRBD1 for D (5 bases). The CDR3 contains 14 residues. V shed 5 bases and J shed 4 bases, with 12 bases lying between them. Germline V lookup: CDR1 MDHEN, CDR2 SYDVKM. CDR3: CASSGDGFNQPQHF. The CDR3 DNA is TGTGCCAGCAGTGGGGACGGATTTAATCAGCCCCAGCATTTT.

This rearrangement joins TRBV5-6 to TRBJ2-1; no reliable D call. CDR1 is SGHDT, CDR2 YYEEEE, per germline. Trimming left V 2 bases short and J 4 bases short, with 1 base between. This CDR3 is 11 amino acids long. The CDR3 nucleotides are TGTGCCAGCAGCTTATACAATGAGCAGTTCTTC. Translating it yields CASSLYNEQFF. Complete variable domain (other parts from reference TRBV5-6 and TRBJ2-1): DAGVTQSPTHLIKTRGQQVTLRCSPKSGHDTVSWYQQALGQGPQFIFQYYEEEERQRGNFPDRFSGHQFPNYSSELNVNALLLGDSALYLCASSLYNEQFFGPGTRLTVL.

This clonotype came up many times. This chain connects TRBV7-2 to TRBJ2-1; 15 nucleotides line up with TRBD2. The trim removed 4 bases at V and 9 bases at J, leaving 4 bases unmatched. This CDR3 is built from 15 residues. CDR1 and CDR2 (germline): SGHTA, FQGNSA. CDR3 in DNA: TGTGCCAGCAGCTCTACGGGACTAGCGGGAGGTGAGCAGTTCTTC. Amino acid sequence: CASSSTGLAGGEQFF.

The chain carries TRBV5-6 and TRBJ2-3; D is unclear. V gave up 0 bases and J gave up 7 bases, with 6 bases separating them. CDR1 is SGHDT and CDR2 is YYEEEE in the germline V gene. The CDR3 is 12 amino acids. CDR3 in amino acids: CASSLGVNTQYF. CDR3 nucleotides: TGTGCCAGCAGCTTGGGAGTTAATACGCAGTATTTT.

This clonotype has just a few counts. The chain joins TRBV7-9 to TRBJ1-3; D remains unclear. V lost 3 bases and J 9 bases, leaving 9 bases between the germline ends. The V gene's germline CDR1 is SEHNR and CDR2 FQNEAQ (reference sequence). CDR3 length: 12 residues. The CDR3 DNA follows: TGTGCCAGCAGCTTTCCACTTGGCACCATATATTTT. The encoded protein is CASSFPLGTIYF.

This clonotype was observed a few times. The chain carries TRBV18 and TRBJ2-1; TRBD2 matches at 11 bases. The ends lost 0 bases at V and 4 bases at J; junction bases unmatched: 2. The CDR3 loop spans 16 amino acids. CDR1 and CDR2 from the germline V gene are KGHSH and LQKENI. The CDR3 DNA follows: TGTGCCAGCTCACCACCGACTAGCGGGATTTACAATGAGCAGTTCTTC. Its protein product is CASSPPTSGIYNEQFF.

The rearrangement links TRBV6-7 to TRBJ2-5, with TRBD2 as a possible D gene (6 bases). TRBV6-7 counts as an open reading frame of uncertain function. This CDR3 is built from 16 residues. The germline V and J ends were trimmed by 4 bases and 3 bases, with 18 bases remaining between them. CDR3: CASSSKIRDSKETQYF. DNA of the CDR3: TGTGCCAGCAGTTCTAAGATCCGGGACTCAAAAGAGACCCAGTACTTC.

A word on this clonotype: Possible read error: a much larger clone is one base away. Given the absence of the conserved phenylalanine or tryptophan at the CDR3 end, a read error is likely. The chain employs TRBV6-5 and TRBJ1-2; TRBD1 might be the D (5 bases). The V gene lost 8 bases and the J gene lost 7 bases, with 26 bases spanning the gap. Germline V gene data show CDR1 as MNHEY and CDR2 as SVGAGI. The CDR3 contains 16 residues. The CDR3 DNA sequence: TGTGCCAGCCACGGCGTCGGGACCTTAGAACATAGTGGCTACACCTAC. Translated: CASHGVGTLEHSGYTY.

This clonotype came up a few times. The chain is built from TRBV5-1 and TRBJ1-1, with D possibly being TRBD1 (6 bases). There are 16 residues in the CDR3. V lost 0 bases to trimming and J lost 10 bases, with 22 bases between them. CDR1 is SGHRS and CDR2 is YFSETQ in the germline V gene. The chain's CDR3 is CASSLDGGAHDVGAFF. CDR3 DNA: TGCGCCAGCAGCTTGGATGGGGGGGCGCATGACGTTGGAGCTTTCTTT.